The 9 T cell receptor beta chains reported below all come from one sample, sequenced in a study of identical twins. TCRdb re-derived calls from the 5' RACE reads in MiXCR, one entry per CDR3 protein. The sample consists of a few hundred thousand distinct CDR3 sequences, 8.5% to 9.5% of them appearing once. In addition, the sample was reused for a study of yellow fever vaccine responses in identical twins.

The specimen sequenced was CD8+ T cells sorted from blood. The receptor source for this set is a woman aged 18 to 35 in good health.

Ten or more counts support this clonotype. The rearrangement links TRBV11-2 to TRBJ2-1, with TRBD1 matching 8 bases. Germline-derived CDR1 and CDR2 are SGHAT and FQNNGV. The CDR3 runs 16 residues. The ends lost 8 bases at V and 0 bases at J; junction bases unmatched: 9. The CDR3 spells CASPGDRGDSYNEQFF. The CDR3 bases are TGTGCCAGCCCAGGTGACAGGGGAGACTCCTACAATGAGCAGTTCTTC.

This clonotype turned up a few times. J is TRBJ2-7 and V is TRBV11-2; D remains ambiguous. The CDR3 is made up of 17 amino acids. The germline CDR1 and CDR2 sequences are SGHAT and FQNNGV. V was cut by 0 bases and J by 0 bases, with 15 bases left in between. DNA of the CDR3: TGTGCCAGCAGCTTAGATCTGGGCAGCTTAAGCTCCTACGAGCAGTACTTC. Residues: CASSLDLGSLSSYEQYF.

This clonotype showed up many times. This chain connects TRBV12-3 or TRBV12-4 to TRBJ1-5; D unresolved. This CDR3 has 13 amino acids. V was pared by 5 bases and J by 5 bases, with 10 bases between. The CDR3 DNA sequence: TGTGCCAGCAGTCAGGACGGGGATCAGCCCCAGCATTTT. Translating gives CASSQDGDQPQHF.

The CDR3: CASSLETYRGRNGYTF. As DNA, the CDR3 is TGTGCCAGCAGCTTAGAAACGTACCGAGGAAGAAATGGCTACACCTTC. This sequence joins TRBV7-8 and TRBJ1-2; D not resolved. Trimming cost V 1 base and J 6 bases, with 18 bases left between them. CDR1 and CDR2 (germline): SGHVS, FQNEAQ. The CDR3 runs to 16 residues. The full variable domain, its missing parts supplied by reference TRBV7-8 and TRBJ1-2, is GAGVSQSPRYKVAKRGQDVALRCDPISGHVSLFWYQQALGQGPEFLTYFQNEAQLDKSGLPSDRFFAERPEGSVSTLKIQRTQQEDSAVYLCASSLETYRGRNGYTFGSGTRLTVV.

This clonotype showed up just a few times. The V and J genes are TRBV28 and TRBJ2-4, with 8 bases fitting TRBD2. Germline assignment: CDR1 MDHEN and CDR2 SYDVKM. V trimming: 3 bases; J trimming: 2 bases; junction bases outside the gene matches: 6. There are 16 residues in the CDR3. The DNA of the CDR3 is TGTGCCAGCAGTTTCGTAGCGGGGCCTACCAAAAACATTCAGTACTTC. As protein: CASSFVAGPTKNIQYF.

This clonotype was observed many times. The chain employs TRBV4-3 and TRBJ2-1, with D unclear. Trimming shortened V by 4 bases and J by 3 bases, and 10 bases separated the two germline ends. The CDR3 runs to 14 residues. CDR1 LGHNA and CDR2 YSLEER come from the germline V gene. The CDR3 region is CASSLHLSYNEQFF. CDR3 nucleotide sequence: TGCGCCAGCAGCCTGCACTTGAGCTACAATGAGCAGTTCTTC.

This clonotype came up a few times. The chain joins TRBV6-4 to TRBJ1-1, with no clear D. The V end lost 5 bases, the J end lost 1 base, and 11 bases lay between the germline ends. The CDR3 loop spans 14 amino acids. Germline CDR1 is MRHNA and CDR2 is SNTAGT. The DNA of the CDR3 is TGTGCCAGCAGTCCTGAACTGACGAACACTGAAGCTTTCTTT. Its translation: CASSPELTNTEAFF.

There are many counts of this clonotype. This chain links TRBV20-1 with TRBJ2-2; D is perhaps TRBD1 (6 bases). The CDR3 totals 14 residues. Germline-derived CDR1 and CDR2 are DFQATT and SNEGSKA (reference sequence). Trimming cost V 5 bases and J 1 base, with 11 bases left between them. The CDR3 bases are TGCAGTGCTGAAGGACAGCTGAACACCGGGGAGCTGTTTTTT. Protein: CSAEGQLNTGELFF.

Ten or more counts support this clonotype. This chain joins TRBV6-1 and TRBJ2-5; the match to TRBD1 covers 9 bases. The J segment lost 5 bases and the V segment lost 6 bases, leaving 22 bases of the junction unmatched. CDR3 size: 19 residues. Germline loops: CDR1 MNHNS, CDR2 SASEGT. CDR3 DNA sequence: TGTGCCAGCAGCGGCCTTACGGACAGGGGAGACCAAATAGTGGAGACCCAGTACTTC. Amino acid sequence: CASSGLTDRGDQIVETQYF.